The clone carrying this T cell receptor (beta chain) occurred a few times. What it recognizes is unknown. Time point indicated: newly diagnosed GD, antithyroid drugs for less than 3 months. From RNA extracted from PBMCs, the TCR library was made. The sample originates from a study of regulatory T cells in long-lasting Graves disease. Study-wide results and caveats: Newly diagnosed patients had higher TCR diversity than persistent Graves' patients did.

Researchers made TCR beta libraries by using iRepertoire HTBI primers and running Arm-PCR on CDR3 regions. TCRdb redid the calling of the multiplex PCR reads with MiXCR, one entry per CDR3 protein. The sample carries 560,000 or so distinct CDR3 sequences, around 15% recorded once. This CDR3 contains 18 residues. Germline V lookup: CDR1 DFQATT, CDR2 SNEGSKA (reference sequence). The V and J ends lost 5 bases and 3 bases, in that order; junction bases with no gene match: 18. These records were also assigned to another study, of T cells in Graves' hyperthyroidism and ophthalmopathy. That study adds: Absence of ophthalmopathy progression within 18 months defined stable Graves' hyperthyroidism. Disease duration under 2 months; hyperthyroidism patients were aged 18 to 65. Also found in blood were most expanded thyroid clonotypes above 0.001.

Sequenced material: peripheral blood mononuclear cells (PBMCs), taken at new diagnosis, from a patient treated with antithyroid drugs. This TCR was sampled from a man aged 18 to 29 with Graves disease. V gene TRBV20-1 combines with J gene TRBJ2-1, with TRBD2 matching 8 bases. The CDR3 region is CSAPHLAGQPKYYNEQFF. The CDR3 bases are TGCAGTGCTCCGCACCTAGCGGGTCAACCCAAATACTACAATGAGCAGTTCTTC.